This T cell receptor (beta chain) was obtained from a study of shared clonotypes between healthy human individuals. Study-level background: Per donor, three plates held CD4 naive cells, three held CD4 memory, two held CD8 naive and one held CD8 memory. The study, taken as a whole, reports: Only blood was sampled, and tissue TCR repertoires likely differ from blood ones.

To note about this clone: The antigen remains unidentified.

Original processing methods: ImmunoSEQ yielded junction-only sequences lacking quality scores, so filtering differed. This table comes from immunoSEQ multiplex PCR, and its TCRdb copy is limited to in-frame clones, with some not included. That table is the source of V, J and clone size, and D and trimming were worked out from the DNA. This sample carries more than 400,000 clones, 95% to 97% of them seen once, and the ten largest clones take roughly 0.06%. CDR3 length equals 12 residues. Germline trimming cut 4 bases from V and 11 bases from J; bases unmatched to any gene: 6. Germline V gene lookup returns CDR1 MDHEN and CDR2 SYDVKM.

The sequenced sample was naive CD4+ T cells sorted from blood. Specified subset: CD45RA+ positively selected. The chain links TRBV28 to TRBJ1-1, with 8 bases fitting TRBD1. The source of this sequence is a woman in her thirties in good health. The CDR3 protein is CASSSTGGWAFF. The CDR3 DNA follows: TGTGCCAGCAGTTCCACAGGGGGGTGGGCTTTCTTT.